Here is one T cell receptor beta chain with its context. The sample originates from a study of blood T cell repertoires in COVID-19. Study context: Acute and convalescent COVID-19 specimens originated in the United States, Italy and Spain. Sample material is recorded as cDNA or gDNA derived from T cells, B-cell-depleted T cells, or PBMCs.

In the original analysis: Amplified reference gene primers provided the basis for estimating nucleated cell counts. TCRdb's table, derived via immunoSEQ multiplex PCR, lists solely in-frame clones and lacks some. The D gene and trimming were derived from the DNA, and the V and J assignments and clone size from that table. Found here are approximately 400,000 clones, 70% to 90% of them singletons; the top ten hold approximately 1.2%. There are 15 residues in the CDR3. The germline V and J ends were trimmed by 1 base and 0 bases, with 9 bases remaining between them. The germline V gene has CDR1 MNHEY and CDR2 SVGEGT. Clinical history as reported by participants underpinned cohort assignment.

The receptor was derived from a man aged 30 to 39 who had recovered from COVID-19. Source material: PBMCs or T cells enriched from blood (not recorded which). The chain joins TRBV6-2 or TRBV6-3 to TRBJ1-2; maybe TRBD1 (6 bases). This chain's CDR3 is CASSYLDRPNYGYTF. CDR3 in DNA: TGTGCCAGCAGTTACTTGGACAGACCTAACTATGGCTACACCTTC.